The count of the clone carrying this T cell receptor beta chain is one. This specimen comes from a study of blood T cell repertoires in COVID-19. The overall study: Sites across the United States, Italy and Spain contributed samples from acute and convalescent COVID-19. The analysed material was cDNA or gDNA that came from T cells, B-cell-depleted T cells, or PBMCs.

Methods used by the authors: Scientists estimated how many nucleated cells there were by amplifying reference gene primers. The data were produced by immunoSEQ multiplex PCR, yet TCRdb's version contains in-frame clones alone and is incomplete. D and trimming come from the DNA, and the V and J calls and clone size come from that table. The sample has about 74,000 clones, roughly nine tenths seen once; the top ten hold just over 9%. Looked up from germline, CDR1 is SGHNT and CDR2 is YYREEE (reference sequence). Trimming took 4 bases from V and 2 from J; bases not matched to a gene: 7. The CDR3 totals 15 residues.

V gene TRBV5-4 combines with J gene TRBJ2-3, with TRBD2 identical over 7 bases. This TCR came from a human donor in a cohort sampled during active COVID-19. Material for sequencing was peripheral blood. CDR3 DNA: TGTGCCAGCAGCCGGCCTAGCGGCCACACAGATACGCAGTATTTT. Protein: CASSRPSGHTDTQYF. Filled out from reference TRBV5-4 and TRBJ2-3, the complete variable domain reads ETGVTQSPTHLIKTRGQQVTLRCSSQSGHNTVSWYQQALGQGPQFIFQYYREEENGRGNFPPRFSGLQFPNYSSELNVNALELDDSALYLCASSRPSGHTDTQYFGPGTRLTVL.